This T cell receptor beta chain came from a study of shared clonotypes between healthy human individuals. Produced via immunoSEQ multiplex PCR; TCRdb's table is partial and in-frame only. Altogether some 580,000 clones are present, around 97% being singletons, with the ten largest covering about 0.06%. Looked up from germline, CDR1 is KGHSH and CDR2 is LQKENI. V dropped 5 bases and J dropped 10; count of bases not matched to a gene: 20. This CDR3 contains 17 residues. The sample consisted of naive CD4+ T cells sorted from blood. Subset defined: CD45RA+ positively selected. The TCR was taken from a woman aged 25 to 39 in good health. The rearrangement joins TRBV18 to TRBJ1-1, with 9 bases matching TRBD1. Here the CDR3 reads CASSAVPGQGPTPGAFF. The CDR3 region has the DNA TGTGCCAGCTCAGCCGTCCCGGGACAGGGTCCAACCCCTGGAGCTTTCTTT.